The T cell receptor (beta chain) under discussion was sequenced for a study of cytomegalovirus exposure and HLA in healthy donors. General study results and limits: The authors enumerated under 200 TCR beta chains as linked to cytomegalovirus. An analysis done earlier found most TCR beta V segments productive about 87% or about 30% of the time. Per published reports, the classifier diagnosed cytomegalovirus status with high specificity and sensitivity.

As for this clone: The antigen remains undetermined.

Per germline, CDR1 LNHNV and CDR2 YYDKDF (reference sequence). CDR3 length: 16 residues. Trimming took 6 bases from V and 3 from J; bases not matched to a gene: 11. Primers: 60 Vbeta forward and 13 Jbeta reverse. The method was immunoSEQ multiplex PCR; TCRdb's version includes in-frame clones alone and lacks a portion of them. The sample has 120,000 to 150,000 clones, more than 80% seen once; the top ten hold roughly 4%. The receptor comes from a woman in her 40s in good health and CMV-seropositive. The chain is built from TRBV15 and TRBJ2-3, with 8 bases identical to TRBD2. Input material: PBMCs. CDR3 in amino acids: CATSRVGSGATDTQYF. The DNA for the CDR3 is TGTGCCACCAGTAGGGTGGGTAGCGGGGCAACAGATACGCAGTATTTT.